This T cell receptor (beta chain) was found in a study of blood T cells in healthy people across ages. Study findings and constraints: Leaving the PBMCs unsorted stopped any conclusive comparison of naive versus antigen-experienced cells.

This clonotype was found many times. Its antigen is as yet unknown. Primers used in a second PCR of roughly 7 to 12 cycles were a sample-barcoded 5' primer and a J-beta primer mix. From each sample, at least 2.5 million paired-end reads containing CDR3 were obtained. TCRdb reprocessed the 5' RACE reads with MiXCR, giving one entry per CDR3 protein. The sample lists some 640,000 distinct CDR3 sequences, 45% to 50% occurring once. Caucasian, healthy and from Russia, the donors were aged between roughly 6 and 95. This CDR3 has 12 residues. The germline V gene encodes CDR1 MDHEN and CDR2 SYDVKM. Between the trimmed V and J ends, which lost 6 bases and 3 bases, there was a span of 6 bases.

Source material: blood. The rearrangement joins TRBV28 to TRBJ2-1; tentatively, D is TRBD2 (5 bases). This clonotype originated in a woman aged 55-70 years in good health. CDR3 in amino acids: CASRGVYNEQFF. CDR3 bases: TGTGCCAGCAGGGGAGTCTACAATGAGCAGTTCTTC.